The 29 T cell receptor beta chains below come from one sample, sequenced in a study of cytomegalovirus exposure and HLA in healthy donors. Primers included in the PCR were 60 Vbeta and 13 Jbeta primers. Assay: immunoSEQ multiplex PCR; the TCRdb copy retains only in-frame clones and omits some. The sample has under 200,000 clones, roughly 79% seen once. The sequenced material came from PBMCs. Receptor source: a male donor in good health and CMV-seropositive.

V usage is TRBV7-3 and J usage is TRBJ2-3; D gene ambiguous. Germline V gene lookup returns CDR1 SGHTA and CDR2 FQGTGA. V was clipped by 2 bases and J by 2 bases, with 5 bases between them. This CDR3 has 13 residues. CDR3 residues: CASSLVLTDTQYF. As DNA, the CDR3 is TGTGCCAGCAGCTTAGTCCTCACAGATACGCAGTATTTT.

This chain joins TRBV6-5 and TRBJ1-3, with D maybe TRBD1 (5 bases). This CDR3 contains 13 residues. CDR1 MNHEY and CDR2 SVGAGI come from the germline V gene. V shed 10 bases and J shed 0 bases, with 10 bases lying between them. CDR3 protein: CATRGDSGNTIYF. The CDR3 coding sequence is TGTGCCACCCGGGGGGACTCTGGAAACACCATATATTTT.

This clone was observed a handful of times. CDR3 in DNA: TGCAGCGGCGGGACAGGGGGCAACACTGAAGCTTTCTTT. This gives the protein CSGGTGGNTEAFF. The chain carries TRBV29-1 and TRBJ1-1, with 12 bases fitting TRBD1. Germline assignment: CDR1 SQVTM and CDR2 ANQGSEA. The CDR3 is 13 residues long. After removal of 7 bases from V and 2 bases from J, the junction contained 2 bases not matched to a gene. The full variable domain, completed using reference TRBV29-1 and TRBJ1-1, is SAVISQKPSRDICQRGTSLTIQCQVDSQVTMMFWYRQQPGQSLTLIATANQGSEATYESGFVIDKFPISRPNLTFSTLTVSNMSPEDSSIYLCSGGTGGNTEAFFGQGTRLTVV.

The V and J genes are TRBV2 and TRBJ1-2; 7 nucleotides line up with TRBD1. There are 13 residues in the CDR3. CDR1 is SNHLY and CDR2 is FYNNEI in the germline V gene. The trim removed 6 bases at V and 7 bases at J, leaving 8 bases unmatched. CDR3 region: CASSTRGLAGYTF. CDR3 DNA: TGTGCCAGCAGCACGAGGGGGCTGGCTGGCTACACCTTC.

The V gene is TRBV30, the J gene TRBJ1-2; D may be TRBD1 (6 bases). Germline V gene lookup returns CDR1 GTSNPN and CDR2 SVGIG (reference sequence). This CDR3 spans 12 amino acids. V gave up 2 bases and J gave up 5 bases, with 9 bases separating them. CDR3 sequence reads: CAWSTQGYGYTF. In DNA form, the CDR3 reads TGTGCCTGGAGTACACAGGGTTATGGCTACACCTTC.

The chain couples TRBV7-2 to TRBJ2-5, with 7 bases lining up with TRBD2. The DNA end is a closer match to TRBJ2-7, so the J assignment may be wrong. The CDR3 extends over 12 amino acids. Germline-derived CDR1 and CDR2 are SGHTA and FQGNSA. Here the CDR3 reads CASSSAGREQYF. CDR3 bases: TGTGCCAGCAGCTCAGCGGGGCGCGAGCAGTACTTC.

The table lists this clone with a few counts. The V call is TRBV12-5, the J call TRBJ2-4, with TRBD2 as a possible D gene (6 bases). The CDR3 runs 13 residues. Germline V CDR1 and CDR2: LGHNT, FRNRAP. Between the trimmed V and J ends, which lost 6 bases and 15 bases, there was a span of 21 bases. The CDR3 sequence: CASGPSLGGVWYF. CDR3 coding DNA: TGTGCTAGTGGGCCCTCACTGGGGGGTGTATGGTACTTC.

The rearrangement uses TRBV14 and TRBJ2-7; the D is unclear. V was clipped by 4 bases and J by 2 bases, with 9 bases between them. Germline assignment: CDR1 SGHDN and CDR2 FVKESK. The CDR3 has 13 residues. In nucleotides, the CDR3 is TGTGCCAGCAGCCGCGACAAACCCTACGAGCAGTACTTC. This gives the protein CASSRDKPYEQYF.

The CDR3 nucleotides read TGTGCCTGGAGTGCCGCGGGGGACAGGTTGGATGGCTACACCTTC. Protein sequence: CAWSAAGDRLDGYTF. The chain is built from TRBV30 and TRBJ1-2, with 8 positions matching TRBD1. The CDR3 runs to 15 residues. V lost 1 base and J lost 6; bases outside the gene matches: 10. CDR1 and CDR2 from the germline V gene are GTSNPN and SVGIG (reference sequence).

This chain joins TRBV4-1 and TRBJ1-2; TRBD1 aligns across 11 bases. Germline CDR1 and CDR2: MGHRA and YSYEKL. Trimming cost V 3 bases and J 3 bases; bases outside gene matches: 6. This CDR3 is built from 16 residues. The CDR3 spells CASSQLRDRGDYGYTF. The CDR3 nucleotides are TGCGCCAGCAGCCAGCTCCGGGACAGGGGGGACTATGGCTACACCTTC.

This chain connects TRBV7-9 to TRBJ2-2, with D perhaps matching TRBD1 (7 bases). Germline V gives CDR1 SEHNR, CDR2 FQNEAQ (reference sequence). Trimming shortened V by 5 bases and J by 5 bases, and 18 bases separated the two germline ends. The CDR3 totals 16 residues. The CDR3 is CASSHPDRAGTGELFF. The CDR3 bases are TGTGCCAGCAGCCATCCCGACAGGGCGGGGACCGGGGAGCTGTTTTTT.

Only one count was recorded for this clone. The rearrangement joins TRBV2 to TRBJ2-1; 7 nucleotides match TRBD1. Per the germline V gene, CDR1 is SNHLY and CDR2 is FYNNEI. V lost 7 bases to trimming and J lost 0 bases; unmatched junction nucleotides: 12. CDR3 length equals 17 residues. DNA of the CDR3: TGTGCCAGCAACAACGGACAGGAAAGGAGCTCCTACAATGAGCAGTTCTTC. Amino acids: CASNNGQERSSYNEQFF.

The chain joins TRBV5-1 to TRBJ1-1; 9 positions agree with TRBD1. In germline, CDR1 is SGHRS, CDR2 YFSETQ. The CDR3 has 17 residues. The V segment lost 4 bases and the J segment 5 bases; nucleotides outside the gene matches: 15. The chain's CDR3 is CASSRDRVSRSGTEAFF. The CDR3 coding sequence is TGCGCCAGCAGCCGGGACAGGGTTTCCCGAAGTGGTACTGAAGCTTTCTTT.

This clone was seen more than once but under ten times. The chain recombines TRBV30 with TRBJ2-5; 11 bases are shared with TRBD2. This CDR3 spans 14 amino acids. The V gene end was trimmed by 6 bases and the J gene end by 4 bases; junction bases not matched to a gene: 7. The germline V gene has CDR1 GTSNPN and CDR2 SVGIG (reference sequence). CDR3 nucleotide sequence: TGTGCCTGTGGGGGACTAGCGGAGGTAGAGACCCAGTACTTC. It encodes CACGGLAEVETQYF. Looking up the rest from reference TRBV30 and TRBJ2-5 gives the full variable domain: SQTIHQWPATLVQPVGSPLSLECTVEGTSNPNLYWYRQAAGRGLQLLFYSVGIGQISSEVPQNLSASRPQDRQFILSSKKLLLSDSGFYLCACGGLAEVETQYFGPGTRLLVL.

This sequence joins TRBV7-6 and TRBJ1-1; weak D call: TRBD1 (5 bases). Trimming pared 5 bases from V and 1 base from J, leaving 11 bases between. Germline CDR1 SGHVS, CDR2 FNYEAQ. The CDR3 length is 14 residues. This CDR3 is CASSPRGENTEAFF. In DNA, the CDR3 is TGTGCCAGCAGCCCGCGGGGCGAGAACACTGAAGCTTTCTTT.

V usage is TRBV5-8 and J usage is TRBJ2-1; D is unclear. Germline CDR1 is SGHTS and CDR2 is YDEGEE. The ends were cut back, 4 bases at V and 1 base at J, with 12 bases in the middle. CDR3 size: 15 residues. CDR3 residues: CASSAWYTSYNEQFF. The CDR3 DNA follows: TGTGCCAGCAGCGCCTGGTACACATCCTACAATGAGCAGTTCTTC. Using reference TRBV5-8 and TRBJ2-1 for the parts outside the CDR3, the full variable domain is EAGVTQSPTHLIKTRGQQATLRCSPISGHTSVYWYQQALGLGLQFLLWYDEGEERNRGNFPPRFSGRQFPNYSSELNVNALELEDSALYLCASSAWYTSYNEQFFGPGTRLTVL.

The CDR3 loop is CASSLEGGPYSYNEQFF. CDR3 DNA: TGTGCCAGCAGCTTGGAGGGGGGGCCCTACTCCTACAATGAGCAGTTCTTC. The chain combines TRBV5-4 with TRBJ2-1; D possibly corresponds to TRBD2 (7 bases). This CDR3 is 17 amino acids long. CDR1 and CDR2 from the germline V gene are SGHNT and YYREEE (reference sequence). V gave up 0 bases and J gave up 0 bases, with 13 bases separating them. The variable domain in full, completed from reference TRBV5-4 and TRBJ2-1, reads ETGVTQSPTHLIKTRGQQVTLRCSSQSGHNTVSWYQQALGQGPQFIFQYYREEENGRGNFPPRFSGLQFPNYSSELNVNALELDDSALYLCASSLEGGPYSYNEQFFGPGTRLTVL.

The rearrangement uses TRBV7-6 and TRBJ1-1; D ambiguous. Germline V gives CDR1 SGHVS, CDR2 FNYEAQ. The length of the CDR3 is 13 residues. V was clipped by 4 bases and J by 3 bases, with 9 bases between them. DNA of the CDR3: TGTGCCAGCAGCTCCCCCCGGGACACTGAAGCTTTCTTT. It specifies CASSSPRDTEAFF.

The chain has TRBV6-4 and TRBJ2-1, with 16 positions matching TRBD2. V lost 2 bases and J lost 9; bases outside the gene matches: 1. CDR1 MRHNA and CDR2 SNTAGT come from the germline V gene. CDR3 length: 15 amino acids. Here the CDR3 reads CASSDGTSGGAEQFF. DNA of the CDR3: TGTGCCAGCAGTGACGGGACTAGCGGGGGGGCTGAGCAGTTCTTC.

About this clone itself: Other DNA variants within this sample encode the same CDR3. The chain employs TRBV19 and TRBJ2-7, with TRBD2 matching over 11 bases. This CDR3 has 13 amino acids. V was clipped by 3 bases and J by 6 bases; unmatched bases: 1. Germline CDR1 reads LNHDA; CDR2 reads SQIVND (reference sequence). The CDR3 loop is CASSITSGGEQYF. For the CDR3, the DNA is TGTGCCAGTAGTATTACTAGCGGGGGCGAGCAGTACTTC.

V and J are TRBV2 and TRBJ2-7, with D possibly TRBD2 on 5 matching bases. The CDR3 has 16 residues. Germline V gene lookup returns CDR1 SNHLY and CDR2 FYNNEI. Trimming cost V 8 bases and J 0 bases, with 20 bases left between them. The CDR3 reads CASSSEGAGISYEQYF. The DNA for the CDR3 is TGTGCCAGCTCCTCCGAGGGTGCCGGGATCTCCTACGAGCAGTACTTC.

V usage is TRBV11-2 and J usage is TRBJ1-1; D gene unclear. Germline CDR1 reads SGHAT; CDR2 reads FQNNGV. Trimming shortened V by 3 bases and J by 0 bases, and 8 bases separated the two germline ends. The CDR3 spans 14 residues. In DNA form, the CDR3 reads TGTGCCAGCAGCTTCCCCCTTCTGAACACTGAAGCTTTCTTT. Protein product: CASSFPLLNTEAFF.

This chain links TRBV30 with TRBJ2-3, with 9 bases that match TRBD1. Germline V gene data show CDR1 as GTSNPN and CDR2 as SVGIG (reference sequence). The length of the CDR3 is 14 residues. The trim removed 5 bases at V and 2 bases at J, leaving 5 bases unmatched. The DNA for the CDR3 is TGTGCCTGGGGGACAGGGCCTCTCACAGATACGCAGTATTTT. This gives the protein CAWGTGPLTDTQYF.

The chain joins TRBV27 to TRBJ1-2; 9 nucleotides line up with TRBD1. Trimming cost V 5 bases and J 4 bases; bases outside gene matches: 5. Germline CDR1 is MNHEY and CDR2 is SMNVEV (reference sequence). The CDR3 length is 14 residues. In DNA, the CDR3 is TGTGCCAGCAGTGGGGACAGGGAAGGCTATGGCTACACCTTC. It encodes CASSGDREGYGYTF.

As for this clone: This sample also contains other DNA sequences that code for the same CDR3. The chain employs TRBV30 and TRBJ1-2, with D tentatively TRBD1 (6 bases). Looked up from germline, CDR1 is GTSNPN and CDR2 is SVGIG (reference sequence). V was pared by 1 base and J by 0 bases, with 9 bases between. The CDR3 sequence is 14 residues long. The CDR3 reads CAWSGTAPNYGYTF. The DNA of the CDR3 is TGTGCCTGGAGTGGGACAGCACCTAACTATGGCTACACCTTC.

The chain uses TRBV18 and TRBJ1-1; D may be TRBD1 (5 bases). Trimming removed 4 bases at V and 1 base at J, with 7 bases between. CDR1 is KGHSH, CDR2 LQKENI, per germline. There are 13 residues in the CDR3. DNA of the CDR3: TGTGCCAGCTCACAACAGGAGAACACTGAAGCTTTCTTT. Its protein product is CASSQQENTEAFF.

The rearrangement joins TRBV30 to TRBJ1-4; perhaps TRBD1 as D (5 bases). The germline V gene has CDR1 GTSNPN and CDR2 SVGIG (reference sequence). The CDR3 length is 17 residues. Deletions cut 3 bases from V and 1 base from J, with 18 bases between. DNA of the CDR3: TGTGCCTGGAGACTCGAGTGGGCCGGGGGAACTAATGAAAAACTGTTTTTT. Residues: CAWRLEWAGGTNEKLFF. Filled out from reference TRBV30 and TRBJ1-4, the complete variable domain reads SQTIHQWPATLVQPVGSPLSLECTVEGTSNPNLYWYRQAAGRGLQLLFYSVGIGQISSEVPQNLSASRPQDRQFILSSKKLLLSDSGFYLCAWRLEWAGGTNEKLFFGSGTQLSVL.

The chain uses TRBV11-3 and TRBJ2-2, with D possibly matching TRBD2 (5 bases). The germline V gene encodes CDR1 SGHNT and CDR2 YENEEA. Trimming pared 5 bases from V and 5 bases from J, leaving 9 bases between. The CDR3 runs to 13 residues. The CDR3 reads CASSLRGTGELFF. CDR3 DNA sequence: TGTGCCAGCAGCCTCCGGGGAACCGGGGAGCTGTTTTTT.

J is TRBJ2-1 and V is TRBV5-1; 9 positions agree with TRBD1. CDR3 size: 16 residues. CDR1 SGHRS and CDR2 YFSETQ come from the germline V gene. With V trimmed by 3 bases and J by 4 bases, 8 bases remained unmatched. For the CDR3, the DNA is TGCGCCAGCAGCTCCTACTCCGGGACAGGGTACAATGAGCAGTTCTTC. Translated: CASSSYSGTGYNEQFF. Together with reference TRBV5-1 and TRBJ2-1, the CDR3 gives the full variable domain: KAGVTQTPRYLIKTRGQQVTLSCSPISGHRSVSWYQQTPGQGLQFLFEYFSETQRNKGNFPGRFSGRQFSNSRSEMNVSTLELGDSALYLCASSSYSGTGYNEQFFGPGTRLTVL.